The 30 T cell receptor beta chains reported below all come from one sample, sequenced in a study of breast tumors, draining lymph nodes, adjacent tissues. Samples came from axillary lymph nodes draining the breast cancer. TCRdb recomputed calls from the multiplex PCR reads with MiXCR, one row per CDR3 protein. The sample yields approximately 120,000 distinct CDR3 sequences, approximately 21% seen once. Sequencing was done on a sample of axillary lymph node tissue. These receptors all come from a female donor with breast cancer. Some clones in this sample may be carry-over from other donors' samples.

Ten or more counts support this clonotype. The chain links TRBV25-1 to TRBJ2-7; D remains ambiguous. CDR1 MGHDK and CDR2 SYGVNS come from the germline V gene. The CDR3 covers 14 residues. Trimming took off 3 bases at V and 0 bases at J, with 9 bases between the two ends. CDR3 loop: CASSDADPSYEQYF. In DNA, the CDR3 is TGTGCCAGCAGTGACGCGGACCCCTCCTACGAGCAGTACTTC.

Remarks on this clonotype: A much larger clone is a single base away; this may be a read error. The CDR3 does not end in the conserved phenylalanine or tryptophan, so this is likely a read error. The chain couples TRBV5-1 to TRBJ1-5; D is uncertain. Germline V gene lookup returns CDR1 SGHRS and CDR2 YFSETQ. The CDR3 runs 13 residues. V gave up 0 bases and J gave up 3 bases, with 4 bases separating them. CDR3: CASSLGYNQPQHI. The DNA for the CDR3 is TGCGCCAGCAGCTTGGGTTACAATCAGCCCCAGCATATT.

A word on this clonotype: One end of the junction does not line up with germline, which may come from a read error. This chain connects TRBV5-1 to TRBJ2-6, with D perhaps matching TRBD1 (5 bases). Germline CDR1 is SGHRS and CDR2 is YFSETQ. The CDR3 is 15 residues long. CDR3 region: CASSSLGAGANVLAF. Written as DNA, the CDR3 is TGCGCCAGCAGCTCCCTAGGGGCTGGGGCCAACGTCCTGGCTTTC.

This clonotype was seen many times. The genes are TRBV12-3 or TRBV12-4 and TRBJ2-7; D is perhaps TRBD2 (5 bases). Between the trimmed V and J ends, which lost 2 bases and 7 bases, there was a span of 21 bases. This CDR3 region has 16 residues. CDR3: CASSLKLRAWRNEQYF. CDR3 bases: TGTGCCAGCAGTTTAAAGTTAAGGGCGTGGAGGAATGAGCAGTACTTC.

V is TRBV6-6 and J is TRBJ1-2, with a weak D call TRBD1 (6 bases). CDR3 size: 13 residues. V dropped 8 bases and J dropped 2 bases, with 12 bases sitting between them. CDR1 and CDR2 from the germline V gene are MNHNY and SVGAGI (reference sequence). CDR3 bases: TGTGCCAGCCAGGACAGTCCCAACTATGGCTACACCTTC. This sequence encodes CASQDSPNYGYTF.

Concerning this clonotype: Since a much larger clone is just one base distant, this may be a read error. CDR3 sequence (DNA): TGTGCCAGCAGTTCCTCCCCGGCCTCATTGGGTCATAAGCCCCAGCATTTT. Amino acids: CASSSSPASLGHKPQHF. The V and J genes are TRBV28 and TRBJ1-5, with no clear D. Germline-derived CDR1 and CDR2 are MDHEN and SYDVKM. The CDR3 totals 17 residues. The ends were cut back, 4 bases at V and 8 bases at J, with 24 bases in the middle.

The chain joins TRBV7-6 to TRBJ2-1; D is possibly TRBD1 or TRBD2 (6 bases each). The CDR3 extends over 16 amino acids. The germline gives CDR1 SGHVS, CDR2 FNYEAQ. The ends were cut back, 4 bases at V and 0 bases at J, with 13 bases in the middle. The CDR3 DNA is TGTGCCAGCAGCTCCGGCGGAGGGGGCTCCTACAATGAGCAGTTCTTC. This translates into CASSSGGGGSYNEQFF.

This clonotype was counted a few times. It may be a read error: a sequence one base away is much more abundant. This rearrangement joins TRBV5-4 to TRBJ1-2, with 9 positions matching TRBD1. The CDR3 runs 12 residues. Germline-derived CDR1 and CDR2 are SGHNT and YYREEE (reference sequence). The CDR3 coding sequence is TGTGCCAGCAGCAGGACAGGGGAGGGCTACGCCTTC. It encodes CASSRTGEGYAF.

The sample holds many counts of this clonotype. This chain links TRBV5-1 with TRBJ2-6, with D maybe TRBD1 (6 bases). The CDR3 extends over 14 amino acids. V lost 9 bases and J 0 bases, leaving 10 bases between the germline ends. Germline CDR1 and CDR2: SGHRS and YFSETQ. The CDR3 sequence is CATRTDSGANVLTF. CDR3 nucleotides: TGCGCCACCCGGACAGACTCTGGGGCCAACGTCCTGACTTTC.

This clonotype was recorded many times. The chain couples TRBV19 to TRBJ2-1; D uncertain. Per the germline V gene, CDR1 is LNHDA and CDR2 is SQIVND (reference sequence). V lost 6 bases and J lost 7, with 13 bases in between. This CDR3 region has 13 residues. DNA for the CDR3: TGTGCCAGTAGAGGGTCTTATTCGAATGAGCAGTTCTTC. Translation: CASRGSYSNEQFF. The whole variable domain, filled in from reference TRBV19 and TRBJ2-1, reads DGGITQSPKYLFRKEGQNVTLSCEQNLNHDAMYWYRQDPGQGLRLIYYSQIVNDFQKGDIAEGYSVSREKKESFPLTVTSAQKNPTAFYLCASRGSYSNEQFFGPGTRLTVL.

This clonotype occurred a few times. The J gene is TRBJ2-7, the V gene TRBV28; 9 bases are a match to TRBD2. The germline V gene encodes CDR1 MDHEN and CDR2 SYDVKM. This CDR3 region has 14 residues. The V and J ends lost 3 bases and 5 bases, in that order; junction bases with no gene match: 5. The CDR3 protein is CASSLGREGHEQYF. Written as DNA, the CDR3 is TGTGCCAGCAGTTTGGGGCGGGAGGGCCACGAGCAGTACTTC. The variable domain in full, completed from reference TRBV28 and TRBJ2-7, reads DVKVTQSSRYLVKRTGEKVFLECVQDMDHENMFWYRQDPGLGLRLIYFSYDVKMKEKGDIPEGYSVSREKKERFSLILESASTNQTSMYLCASSLGREGHEQYFGPGTRLTVT.

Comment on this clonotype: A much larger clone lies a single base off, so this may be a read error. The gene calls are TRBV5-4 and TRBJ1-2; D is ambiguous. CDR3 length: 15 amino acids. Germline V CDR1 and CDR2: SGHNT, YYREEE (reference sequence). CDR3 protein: CASSLRTPGDYDYTF. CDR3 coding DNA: TGTGCCAGCAGCTTACGGACCCCCGGCGACTATGACTACACCTTC. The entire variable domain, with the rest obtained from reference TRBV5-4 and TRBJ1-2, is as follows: ETGVTQSPTHLIKTRGQQVTLRCSSQSGHNTVSWYQQALGQGPQFIFQYYREEENGRGNFPPRFSGLQFPNYSSELNVNALELDDSALYLCASSLRTPGDYDYTFGSGTRLTVV.

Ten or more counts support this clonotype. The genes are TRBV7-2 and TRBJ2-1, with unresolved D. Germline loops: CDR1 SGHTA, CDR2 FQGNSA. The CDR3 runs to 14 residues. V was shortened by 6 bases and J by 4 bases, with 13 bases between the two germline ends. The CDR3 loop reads CASRPARIYNEQFF. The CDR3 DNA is TGTGCCAGCAGACCAGCCAGGATATACAATGAGCAGTTCTTC.

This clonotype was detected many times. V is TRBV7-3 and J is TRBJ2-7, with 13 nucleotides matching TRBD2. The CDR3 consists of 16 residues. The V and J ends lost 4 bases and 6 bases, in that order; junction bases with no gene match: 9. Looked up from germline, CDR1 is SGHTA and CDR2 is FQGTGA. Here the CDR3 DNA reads TGTGCCAGCAGCTCCTCGGGACTAGCGGGAACCGGCGAGCAGTACTTC. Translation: CASSSSGLAGTGEQYF.

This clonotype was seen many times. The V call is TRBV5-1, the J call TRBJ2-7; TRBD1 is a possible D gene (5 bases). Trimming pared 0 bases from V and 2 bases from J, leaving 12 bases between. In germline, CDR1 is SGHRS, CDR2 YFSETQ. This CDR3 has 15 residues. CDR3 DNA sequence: TGCGCCAGCAGCTTGGCTCGACAGAAACCCTACGAGCAGTACTTC. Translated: CASSLARQKPYEQYF.

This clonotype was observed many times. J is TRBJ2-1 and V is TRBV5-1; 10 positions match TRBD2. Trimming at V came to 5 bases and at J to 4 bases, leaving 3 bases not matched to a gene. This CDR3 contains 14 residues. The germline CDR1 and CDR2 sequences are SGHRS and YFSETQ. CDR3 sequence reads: CASRSLAGYNEQFF. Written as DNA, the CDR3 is TGCGCCAGCAGATCACTAGCGGGATACAATGAGCAGTTCTTC.

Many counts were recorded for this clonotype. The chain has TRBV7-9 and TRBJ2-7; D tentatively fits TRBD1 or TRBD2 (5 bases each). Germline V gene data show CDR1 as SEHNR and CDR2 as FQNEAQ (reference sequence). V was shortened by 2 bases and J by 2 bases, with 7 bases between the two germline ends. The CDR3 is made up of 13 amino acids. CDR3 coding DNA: TGTGCCAGCAGCTTACCGGGACCCTACGAGCAGTACTTC. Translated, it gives CASSLPGPYEQYF.

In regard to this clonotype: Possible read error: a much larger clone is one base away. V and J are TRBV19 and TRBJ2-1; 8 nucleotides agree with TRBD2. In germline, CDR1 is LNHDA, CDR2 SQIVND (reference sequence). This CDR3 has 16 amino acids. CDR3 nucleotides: TGTGCCAGTAGTATCTATAGCGGGGCCTCCTACAATGAGCAGCTCTTC. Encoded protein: CASSIYSGASYNEQLF.

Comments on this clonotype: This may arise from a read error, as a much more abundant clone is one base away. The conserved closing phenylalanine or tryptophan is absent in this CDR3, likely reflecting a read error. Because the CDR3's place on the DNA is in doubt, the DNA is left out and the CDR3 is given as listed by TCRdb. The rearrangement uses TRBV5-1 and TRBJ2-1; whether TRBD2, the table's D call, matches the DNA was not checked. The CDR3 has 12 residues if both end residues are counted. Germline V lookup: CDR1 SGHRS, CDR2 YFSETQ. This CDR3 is CASSLGAPPEFL.

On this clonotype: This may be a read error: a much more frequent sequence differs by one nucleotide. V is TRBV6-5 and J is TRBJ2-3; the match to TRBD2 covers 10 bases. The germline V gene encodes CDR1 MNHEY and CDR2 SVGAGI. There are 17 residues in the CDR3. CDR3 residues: CASSYSFRTSGTDTQCF. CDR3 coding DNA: TGTGCCAGCAGTTACTCCTTTAGGACTAGCGGCACAGATACGCAGTGTTTT.

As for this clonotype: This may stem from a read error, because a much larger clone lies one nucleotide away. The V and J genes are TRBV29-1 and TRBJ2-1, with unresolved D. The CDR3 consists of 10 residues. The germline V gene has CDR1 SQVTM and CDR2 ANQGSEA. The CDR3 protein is CSVGEDEQLF. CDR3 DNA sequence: TGCAGCGTTGGAGAGGATGAGCAGCTCTTC.

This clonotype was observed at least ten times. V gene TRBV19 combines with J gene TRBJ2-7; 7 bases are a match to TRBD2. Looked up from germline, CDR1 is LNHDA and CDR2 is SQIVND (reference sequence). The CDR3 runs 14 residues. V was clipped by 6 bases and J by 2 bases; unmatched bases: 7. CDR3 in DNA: TGTGCCAGTAGCGCGGGAGTCTCGGCCTACGAGCAGTACTTC. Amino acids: CASSAGVSAYEQYF.

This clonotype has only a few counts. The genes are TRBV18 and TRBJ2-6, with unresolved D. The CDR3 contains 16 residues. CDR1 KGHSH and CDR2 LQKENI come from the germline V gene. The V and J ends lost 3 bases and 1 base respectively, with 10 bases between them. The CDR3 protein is CASSPSYLSGANVLTF. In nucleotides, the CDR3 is TGTGCCAGCTCACCGTCCTACCTTTCTGGGGCCAACGTCCTGACTTTC. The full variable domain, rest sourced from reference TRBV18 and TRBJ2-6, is NAGVMQNPRHLVRRRGQEARLRCSPMKGHSHVYWYRQLPEEGLKFMVYLQKENIIDESGMPKERFSAEFPKEGPSILRIQQVVRGDSAAYFCASSPSYLSGANVLTFGAGSRLTVL.

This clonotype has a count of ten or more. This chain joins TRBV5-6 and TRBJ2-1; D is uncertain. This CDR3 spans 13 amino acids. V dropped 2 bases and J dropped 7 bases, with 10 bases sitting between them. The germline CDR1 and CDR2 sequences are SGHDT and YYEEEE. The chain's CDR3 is CASSLWQRNEQFF. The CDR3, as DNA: TGTGCCAGCAGCTTATGGCAGCGAAATGAGCAGTTCTTC.

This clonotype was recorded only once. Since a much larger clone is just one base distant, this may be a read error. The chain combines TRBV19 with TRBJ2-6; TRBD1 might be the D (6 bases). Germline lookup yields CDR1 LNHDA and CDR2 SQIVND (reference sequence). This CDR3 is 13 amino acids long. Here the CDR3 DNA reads TGTGCCAGTACAGGGGTAGGGGCCAGCGTCCTGACTTTC. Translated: CASTGVGASVLTF. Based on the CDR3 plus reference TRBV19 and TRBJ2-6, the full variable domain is DGGITQSPKYLFRKEGQNVTLSCEQNLNHDAMYWYRQDPGQGLRLIYYSQIVNDFQKGDIAEGYSVSREKKESFPLTVTSAQKNPTAFYLCASTGVGASVLTFGAGSRLTVL.

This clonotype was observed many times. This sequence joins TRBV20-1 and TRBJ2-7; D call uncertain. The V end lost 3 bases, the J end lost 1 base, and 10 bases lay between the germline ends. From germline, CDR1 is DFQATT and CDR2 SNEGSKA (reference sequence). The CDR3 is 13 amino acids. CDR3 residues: CSARSGISYEQYF. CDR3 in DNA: TGCAGTGCTAGGAGTGGAATATCCTACGAGCAGTACTTC.

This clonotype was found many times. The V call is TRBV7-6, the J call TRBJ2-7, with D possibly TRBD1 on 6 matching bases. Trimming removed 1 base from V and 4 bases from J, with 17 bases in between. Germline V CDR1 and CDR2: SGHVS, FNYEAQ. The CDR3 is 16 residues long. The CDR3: CASSLVSGAPRYEQYF. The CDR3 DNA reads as TGTGCCAGCAGCTTAGTGTCAGGGGCCCCTCGGTACGAGCAGTACTTC. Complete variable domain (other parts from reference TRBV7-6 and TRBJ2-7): GAGVSQSPRYKVTKRGQDVALRCDPISGHVSLYWYRQALGQGPEFLTYFNYEAQQDKSGLPNDRFSAERPEGSISTLTIQRTEQRDSAMYRCASSLVSGAPRYEQYFGPGTRLTVT.

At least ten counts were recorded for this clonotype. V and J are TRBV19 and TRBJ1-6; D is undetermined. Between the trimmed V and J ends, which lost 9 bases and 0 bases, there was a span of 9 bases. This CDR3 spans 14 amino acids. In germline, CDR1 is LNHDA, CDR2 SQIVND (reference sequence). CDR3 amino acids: CARRASSYNSPLHF. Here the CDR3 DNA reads TGTGCCAGGAGGGCGAGCTCCTATAATTCACCCCTCCACTTT.

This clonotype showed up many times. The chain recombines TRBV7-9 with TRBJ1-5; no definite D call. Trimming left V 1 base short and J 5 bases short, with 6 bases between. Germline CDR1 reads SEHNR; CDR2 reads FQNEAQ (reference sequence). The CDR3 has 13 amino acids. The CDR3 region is CASSLGSDQPQHF. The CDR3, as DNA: TGTGCCAGCAGCTTAGGCTCAGATCAGCCCCAGCATTTT.

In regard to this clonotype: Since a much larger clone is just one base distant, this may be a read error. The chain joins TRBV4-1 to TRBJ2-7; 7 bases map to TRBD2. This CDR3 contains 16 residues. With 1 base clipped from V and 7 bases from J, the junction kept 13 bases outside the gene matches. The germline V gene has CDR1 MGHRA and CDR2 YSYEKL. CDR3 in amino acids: CASSQGLRERVREQYF. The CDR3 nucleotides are TGCGCCAGCAGCCAAGGTCTGCGGGAGAGAGTTCGAGAGCAGTACTTC.